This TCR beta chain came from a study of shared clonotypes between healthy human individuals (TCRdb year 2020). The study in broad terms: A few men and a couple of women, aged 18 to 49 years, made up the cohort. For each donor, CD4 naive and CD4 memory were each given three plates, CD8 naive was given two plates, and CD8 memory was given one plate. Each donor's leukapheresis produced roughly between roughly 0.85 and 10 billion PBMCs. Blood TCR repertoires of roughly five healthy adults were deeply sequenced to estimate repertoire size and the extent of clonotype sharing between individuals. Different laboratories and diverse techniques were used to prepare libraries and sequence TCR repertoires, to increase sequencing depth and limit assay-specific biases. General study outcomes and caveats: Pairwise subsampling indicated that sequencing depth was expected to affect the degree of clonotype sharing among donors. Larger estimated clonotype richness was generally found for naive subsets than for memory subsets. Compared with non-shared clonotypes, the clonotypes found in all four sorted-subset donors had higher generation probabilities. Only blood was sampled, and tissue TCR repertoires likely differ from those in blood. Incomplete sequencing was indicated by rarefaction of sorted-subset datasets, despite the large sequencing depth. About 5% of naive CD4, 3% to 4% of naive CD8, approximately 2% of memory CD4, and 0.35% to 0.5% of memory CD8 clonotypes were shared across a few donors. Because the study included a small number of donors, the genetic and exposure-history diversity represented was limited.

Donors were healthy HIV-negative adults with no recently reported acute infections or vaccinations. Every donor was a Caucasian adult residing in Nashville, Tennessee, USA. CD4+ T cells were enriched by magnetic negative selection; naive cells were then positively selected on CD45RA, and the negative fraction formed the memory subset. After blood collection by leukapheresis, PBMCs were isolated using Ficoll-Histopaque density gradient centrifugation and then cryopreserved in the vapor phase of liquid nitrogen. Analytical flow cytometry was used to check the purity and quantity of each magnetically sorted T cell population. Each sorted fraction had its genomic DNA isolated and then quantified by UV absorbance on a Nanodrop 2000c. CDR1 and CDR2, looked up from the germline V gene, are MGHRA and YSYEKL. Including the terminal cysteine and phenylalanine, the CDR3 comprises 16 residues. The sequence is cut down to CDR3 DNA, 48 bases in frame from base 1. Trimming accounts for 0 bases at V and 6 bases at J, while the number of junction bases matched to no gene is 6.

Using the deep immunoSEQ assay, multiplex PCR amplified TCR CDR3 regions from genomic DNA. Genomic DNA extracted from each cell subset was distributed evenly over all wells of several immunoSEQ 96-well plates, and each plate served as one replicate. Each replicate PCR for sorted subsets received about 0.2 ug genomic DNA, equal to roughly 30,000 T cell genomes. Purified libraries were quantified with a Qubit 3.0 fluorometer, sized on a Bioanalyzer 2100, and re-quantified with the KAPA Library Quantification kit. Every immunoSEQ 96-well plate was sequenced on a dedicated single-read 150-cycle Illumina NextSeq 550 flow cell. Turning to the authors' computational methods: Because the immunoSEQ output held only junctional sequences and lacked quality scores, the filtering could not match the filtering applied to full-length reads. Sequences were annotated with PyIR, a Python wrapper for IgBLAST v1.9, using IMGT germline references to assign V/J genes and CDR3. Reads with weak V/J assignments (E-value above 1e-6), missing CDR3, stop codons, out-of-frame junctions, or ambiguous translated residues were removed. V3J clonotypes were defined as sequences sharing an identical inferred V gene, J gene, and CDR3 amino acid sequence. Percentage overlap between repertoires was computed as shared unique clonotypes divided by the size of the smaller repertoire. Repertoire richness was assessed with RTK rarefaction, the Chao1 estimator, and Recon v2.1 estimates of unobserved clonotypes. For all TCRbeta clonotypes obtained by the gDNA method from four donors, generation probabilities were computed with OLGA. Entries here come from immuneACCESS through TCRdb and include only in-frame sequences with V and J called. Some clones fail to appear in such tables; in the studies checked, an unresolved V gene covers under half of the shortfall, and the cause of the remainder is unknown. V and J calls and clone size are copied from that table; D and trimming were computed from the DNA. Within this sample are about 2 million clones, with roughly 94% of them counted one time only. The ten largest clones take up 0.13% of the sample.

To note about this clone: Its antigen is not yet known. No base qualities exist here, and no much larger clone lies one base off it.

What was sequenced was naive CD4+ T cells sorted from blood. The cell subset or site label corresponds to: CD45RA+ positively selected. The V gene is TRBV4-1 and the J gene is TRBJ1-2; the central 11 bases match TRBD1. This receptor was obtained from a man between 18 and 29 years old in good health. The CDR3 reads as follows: CASSQDSGTGGNGYTF. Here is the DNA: TGCGCCAGCAGCCAAGATAGCGGGACAGGGGGTAATGGCTACACCTTC.